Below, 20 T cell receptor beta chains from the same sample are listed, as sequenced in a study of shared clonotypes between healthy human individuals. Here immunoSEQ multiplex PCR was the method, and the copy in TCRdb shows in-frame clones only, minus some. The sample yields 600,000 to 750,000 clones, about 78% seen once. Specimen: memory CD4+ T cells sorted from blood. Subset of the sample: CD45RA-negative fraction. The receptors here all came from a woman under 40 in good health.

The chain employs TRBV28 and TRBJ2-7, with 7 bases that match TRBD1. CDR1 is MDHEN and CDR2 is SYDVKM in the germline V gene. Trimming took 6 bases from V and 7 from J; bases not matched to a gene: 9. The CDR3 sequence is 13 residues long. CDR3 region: CASSPRGRREQYF. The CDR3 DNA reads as TGTGCCAGCAGCCCAAGGGGGCGGAGGGAGCAGTACTTC.

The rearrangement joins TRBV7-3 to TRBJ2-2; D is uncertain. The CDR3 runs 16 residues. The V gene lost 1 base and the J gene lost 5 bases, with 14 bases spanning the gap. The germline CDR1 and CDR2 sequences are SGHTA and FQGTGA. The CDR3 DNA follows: TGTGCCAGCAGCTTAATGCGGCCAGGAGTGACCGGGGAGCTGTTTTTT. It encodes CASSLMRPGVTGELFF.

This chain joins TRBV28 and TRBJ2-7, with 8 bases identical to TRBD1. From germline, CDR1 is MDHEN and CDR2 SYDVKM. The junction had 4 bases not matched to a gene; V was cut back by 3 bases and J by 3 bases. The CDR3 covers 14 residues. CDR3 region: CASSFLGQVYEQYF. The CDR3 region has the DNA TGTGCCAGCAGTTTTTTGGGACAGGTCTACGAGCAGTACTTC.

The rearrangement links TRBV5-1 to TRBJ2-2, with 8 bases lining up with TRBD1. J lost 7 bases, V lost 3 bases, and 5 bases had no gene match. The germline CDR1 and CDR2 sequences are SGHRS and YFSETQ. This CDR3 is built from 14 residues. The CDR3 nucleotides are TGCGCCAGCAGCTACTCAGGGGGCAACGGGGAGCTGTTTTTT. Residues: CASSYSGGNGELFF.

CDR3 sequence (DNA): TGTGCCAGCAGTTACTCGAGTCAGGGGAACTACGAGCAGTACTTC. As protein: CASSYSSQGNYEQYF. The chain carries TRBV6-5 and TRBJ2-7; D possibly corresponds to TRBD1 (6 bases). Germline V CDR1 and CDR2: MNHEY, SVGAGI. Between the trimmed V and J ends, which lost 0 bases and 3 bases, there was a span of 12 bases. CDR3 length: 15 amino acids.

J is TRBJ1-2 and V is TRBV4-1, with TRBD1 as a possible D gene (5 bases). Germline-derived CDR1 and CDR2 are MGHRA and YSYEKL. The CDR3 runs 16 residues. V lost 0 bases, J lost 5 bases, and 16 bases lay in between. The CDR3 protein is CASSQDRVPGPYGYTF. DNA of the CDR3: TGCGCCAGCAGCCAAGATCGGGTCCCGGGGCCTTATGGCTACACCTTC.

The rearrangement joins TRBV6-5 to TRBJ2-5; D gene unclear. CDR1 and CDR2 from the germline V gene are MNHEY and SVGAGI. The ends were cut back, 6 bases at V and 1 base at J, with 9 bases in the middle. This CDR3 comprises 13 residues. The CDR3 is CASSPMAQETQYF. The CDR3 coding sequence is TGTGCCAGCAGCCCCATGGCCCAAGAGACCCAGTACTTC.

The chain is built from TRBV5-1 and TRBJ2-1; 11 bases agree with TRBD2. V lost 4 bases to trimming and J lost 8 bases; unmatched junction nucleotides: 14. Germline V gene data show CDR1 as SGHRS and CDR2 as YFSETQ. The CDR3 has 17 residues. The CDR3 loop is CASSTHWTSGPADEQFF. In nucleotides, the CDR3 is TGCGCCAGCAGCACCCATTGGACTAGCGGGCCGGCGGATGAGCAGTTCTTC.

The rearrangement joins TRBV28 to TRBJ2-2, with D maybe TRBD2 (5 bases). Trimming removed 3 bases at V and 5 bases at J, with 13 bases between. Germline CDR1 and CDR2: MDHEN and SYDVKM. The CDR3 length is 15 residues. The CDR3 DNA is TGTGCCAGCAGTTTGTTTCATCGGGGAACCGGGGAGCTGTTTTTT. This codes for CASSLFHRGTGELFF.

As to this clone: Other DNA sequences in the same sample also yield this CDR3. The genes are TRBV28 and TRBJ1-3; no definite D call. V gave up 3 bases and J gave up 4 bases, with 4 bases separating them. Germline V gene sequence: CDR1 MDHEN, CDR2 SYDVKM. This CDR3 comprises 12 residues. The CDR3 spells CASSFGGNTIYF. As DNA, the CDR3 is TGTGCCAGCAGTTTTGGGGGAAACACCATATATTTT.

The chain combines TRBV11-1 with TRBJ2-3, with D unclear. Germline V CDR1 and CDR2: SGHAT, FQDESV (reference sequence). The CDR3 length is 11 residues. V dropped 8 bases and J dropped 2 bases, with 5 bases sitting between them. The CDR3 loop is CASGYTDTQYF. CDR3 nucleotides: TGTGCCAGCGGATACACAGATACGCAGTATTTT.

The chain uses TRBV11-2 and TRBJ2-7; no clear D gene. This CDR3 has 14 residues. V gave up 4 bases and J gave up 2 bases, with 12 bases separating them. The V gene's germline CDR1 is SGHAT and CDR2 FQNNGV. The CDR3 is CASSSEQLAYEQYF. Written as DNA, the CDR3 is TGTGCCAGCAGCTCCGAACAGCTAGCCTACGAGCAGTACTTC. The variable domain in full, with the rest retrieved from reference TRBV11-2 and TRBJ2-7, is EAGVAQSPRYKIIEKRQSVAFWCNPISGHATLYWYQQILGQGPKLLIQFQNNGVVDDSQLPKDRFSAERLKGVDSTLKIQPAKLEDSAVYLCASSSEQLAYEQYFGPGTRLTVT.

CDR3: CASTPNWGADTEAFF. The CDR3 DNA is TGTGCCAGCACCCCCAACTGGGGGGCGGACACTGAAGCTTTCTTT. The J gene is TRBJ1-1, the V gene TRBV6-1, with D tentatively TRBD1 (6 bases). Looked up from germline, CDR1 is MNHNS and CDR2 is SASEGT. The length of the CDR3 is 15 residues. Trimming left V 7 bases short and J 3 bases short, with 18 bases between.

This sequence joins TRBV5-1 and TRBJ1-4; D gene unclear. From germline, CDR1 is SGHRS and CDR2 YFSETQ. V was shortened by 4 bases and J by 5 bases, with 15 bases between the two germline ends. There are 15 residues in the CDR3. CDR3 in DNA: TGCGCCAGCAGCCCAAGCACGTCTACAAATGAAAAACTGTTTTTT. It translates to CASSPSTSTNEKLFF.

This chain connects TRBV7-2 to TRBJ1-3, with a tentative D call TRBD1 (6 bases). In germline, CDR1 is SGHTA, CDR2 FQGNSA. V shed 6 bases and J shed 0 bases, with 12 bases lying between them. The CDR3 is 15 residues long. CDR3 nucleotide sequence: TGTGCCAGCAGTCGAGGACAGCACTCTGGAAACACCATATATTTT. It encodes CASSRGQHSGNTIYF.

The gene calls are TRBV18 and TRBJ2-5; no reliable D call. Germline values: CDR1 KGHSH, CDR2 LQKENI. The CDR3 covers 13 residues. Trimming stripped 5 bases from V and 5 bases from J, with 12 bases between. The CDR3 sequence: CASSMAPRETQYF. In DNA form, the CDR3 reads TGTGCCAGCTCAATGGCCCCCCGGGAGACCCAGTACTTC.

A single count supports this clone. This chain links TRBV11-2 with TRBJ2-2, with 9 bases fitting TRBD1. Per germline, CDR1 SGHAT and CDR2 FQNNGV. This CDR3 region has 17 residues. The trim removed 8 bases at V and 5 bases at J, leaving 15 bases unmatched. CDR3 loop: CASSPFWTGVRTGELFF. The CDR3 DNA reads TGTGCCAGCTCTCCTTTCTGGACAGGGGTGCGGACCGGGGAGCTGTTTTTT. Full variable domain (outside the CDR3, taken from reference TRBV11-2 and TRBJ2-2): EAGVAQSPRYKIIEKRQSVAFWCNPISGHATLYWYQQILGQGPKLLIQFQNNGVVDDSQLPKDRFSAERLKGVDSTLKIQPAKLEDSAVYLCASSPFWTGVRTGELFFGEGSRLTVL.

CDR3 nucleotides: TGTGCCAGCAGCCTTTCCGGGACCGGCGAGACCCAGTACTTC. Residues: CASSLSGTGETQYF. The chain has TRBV7-7 and TRBJ2-5, with D tentatively TRBD1 or TRBD2 (5 bases each). The V gene's germline CDR1 is SSHAT and CDR2 FNYEAQ (reference sequence). The CDR3 contains 14 residues. The V and J ends lost 5 bases and 5 bases respectively, with 15 bases between them.

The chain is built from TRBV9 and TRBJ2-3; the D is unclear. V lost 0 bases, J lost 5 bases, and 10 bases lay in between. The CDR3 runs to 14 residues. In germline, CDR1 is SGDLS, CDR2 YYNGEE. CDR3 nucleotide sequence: TGTGCCAGCAGCGTAGAGCCAAAGGAAGATACGCAGTATTTT. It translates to CASSVEPKEDTQYF.

CDR3 loop: CAWKEGSYEQYF. CDR3 sequence (DNA): TGTGCCTGGAAGGAGGGATCCTACGAGCAGTACTTC. The rearrangement joins TRBV30 to TRBJ2-5, with a weak D call TRBD2 (6 bases). The last part of the DNA fits TRBJ2-7 better; the J call may be wrong. The germline gives CDR1 GTSNPN, CDR2 SVGIG (reference sequence). The CDR3 contains 12 residues.